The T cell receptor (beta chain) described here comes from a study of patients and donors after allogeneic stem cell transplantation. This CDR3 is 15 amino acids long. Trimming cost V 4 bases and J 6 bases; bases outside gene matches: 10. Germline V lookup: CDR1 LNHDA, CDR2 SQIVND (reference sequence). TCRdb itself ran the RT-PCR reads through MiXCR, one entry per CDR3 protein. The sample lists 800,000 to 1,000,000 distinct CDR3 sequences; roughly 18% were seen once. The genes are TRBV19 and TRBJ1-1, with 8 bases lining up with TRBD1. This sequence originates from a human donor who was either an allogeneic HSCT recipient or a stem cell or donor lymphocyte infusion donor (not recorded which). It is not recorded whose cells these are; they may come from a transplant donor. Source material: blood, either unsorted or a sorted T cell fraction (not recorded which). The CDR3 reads CASSSTGTGVSEAFF. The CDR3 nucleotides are TGTGCCAGTAGTAGCACCGGGACAGGAGTGTCTGAAGCTTTCTTT.